This T cell receptor (beta chain) was captured in a study of cytomegalovirus exposure and HLA in healthy donors. Study at large: Ancestry clustering placed 70% to 85% of about 400 genotyped donors in the Caucasian-associated cluster.

Regarding this clone: Its antigen remains unknown.

Overall study findings and caveats: Specificity of three CMV-associated chains for CMV antigens was verified in vitro.

CDR1 is SGDLS and CDR2 is YYNGEE in the germline V gene. The CDR3 totals 13 residues. The ends were cut back, 1 base at V and 0 bases at J, with 3 bases in the middle. PCR employed 60 Vbeta and 13 Jbeta primers. Clones were read by immunoSEQ multiplex PCR, and TCRdb kept only the in-frame ones, dropping some. The sample contains roughly 180,000 clones, approximately 83% of which appear only once. Each of the donors was a healthy bone marrow donor. The chain links TRBV9 to TRBJ2-3; D not resolved. The specimen sequenced was PBMCs. This TCR derives from a man between 18 and 29 years old in good health and CMV-seropositive. The CDR3 reads CASSVRSTDTQYF. The CDR3 nucleotides are TGTGCCAGCAGCGTACGTAGCACAGATACGCAGTATTTT. The full variable domain, rest sourced from reference TRBV9 and TRBJ2-3, is DSGVTQTPKHLITATGQRVTLRCSPRSGDLSVYWYQQSLDQGLQFLIQYYNGEERAKGNILERFSAQQFPDLHSELNLSSLELGDSALYFCASSVRSTDTQYFGPGTRLTVL.